This T cell receptor (beta chain) was identified during a study of cytomegalovirus exposure and HLA in healthy donors. Amplification used 60 Vbeta primers and 13 Jbeta primers. The protocol was immunoSEQ multiplex PCR, while the TCRdb copy is restricted to in-frame clones and leaves out a portion. Here the sample spans roughly 200,000 clones, roughly 90% being singletons. Points on this clone: Its target is unknown.

Notes on the study in general: Rarity characterized most TCR sequences, yet some public TCRs appeared in many donors. Likely technical artifact: a cluster of highly shared sequence variants. For most subjects, TCR beta sequences were reported to predict HLA-A and HLA-B alleles with accuracy.

The CDR3 sequence is 14 residues long. Germline loops: CDR1 SNHLY, CDR2 FYNNEI. Trimming took off 3 bases at V and 4 bases at J, with 10 bases between the two ends. The TCR comes from a woman aged 25 to 39 in good health and CMV-seronegative. This chain uses TRBV2 with TRBJ1-5; TRBD1 might be the D (5 bases). The specimen sequenced was PBMCs. The CDR3 sequence is CASSDRAGNQPQHF. For the CDR3, the DNA is TGTGCCAGCAGTGACCGGGCAGGGAATCAGCCCCAGCATTTT.